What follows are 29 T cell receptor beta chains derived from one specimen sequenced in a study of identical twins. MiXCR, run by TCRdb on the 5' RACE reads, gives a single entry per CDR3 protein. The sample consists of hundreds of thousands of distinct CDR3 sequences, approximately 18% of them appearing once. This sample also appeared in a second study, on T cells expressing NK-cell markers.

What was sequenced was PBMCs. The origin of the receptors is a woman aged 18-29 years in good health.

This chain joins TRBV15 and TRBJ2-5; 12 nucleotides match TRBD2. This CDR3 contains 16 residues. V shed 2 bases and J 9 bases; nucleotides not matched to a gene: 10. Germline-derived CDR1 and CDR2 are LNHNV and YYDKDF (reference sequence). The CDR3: CATSRRTSGALGAQYF. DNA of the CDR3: TGTGCCACCAGCAGAAGGACTAGCGGGGCCCTTGGGGCCCAGTACTTC.

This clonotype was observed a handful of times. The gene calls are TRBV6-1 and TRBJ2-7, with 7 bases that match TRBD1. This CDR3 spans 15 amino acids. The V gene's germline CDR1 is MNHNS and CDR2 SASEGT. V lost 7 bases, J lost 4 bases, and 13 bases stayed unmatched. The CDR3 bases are TGTGCCAGCACCACGCCCCAGGGCAGGGGGTACGAGCAGTACTTC. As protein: CASTTPQGRGYEQYF.

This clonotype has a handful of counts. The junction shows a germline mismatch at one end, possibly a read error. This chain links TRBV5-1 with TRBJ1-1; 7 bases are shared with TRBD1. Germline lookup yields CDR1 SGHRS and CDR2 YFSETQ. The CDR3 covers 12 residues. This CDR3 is CASSRGTAEAFF. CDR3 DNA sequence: TGCGCCAGCAGCCGAGGGACAGCTGAGGCTTTCTTT.

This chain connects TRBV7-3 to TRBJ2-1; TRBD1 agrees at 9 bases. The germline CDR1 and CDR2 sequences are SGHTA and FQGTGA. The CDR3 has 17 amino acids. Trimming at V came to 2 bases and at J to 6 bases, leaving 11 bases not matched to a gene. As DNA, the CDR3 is TGTGCCAGCAGCTTAGCTTTACCGGGACAGGGACTCAATGAGCAGTTCTTC. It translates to CASSLALPGQGLNEQFF.

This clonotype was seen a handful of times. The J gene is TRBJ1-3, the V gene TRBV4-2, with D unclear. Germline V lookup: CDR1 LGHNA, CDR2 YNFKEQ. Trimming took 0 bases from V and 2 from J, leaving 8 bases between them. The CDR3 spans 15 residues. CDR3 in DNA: TGTGCCAGCAGCCAAGAAGGTACGCCTGGAAACACCATATATTTT. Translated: CASSQEGTPGNTIYF.

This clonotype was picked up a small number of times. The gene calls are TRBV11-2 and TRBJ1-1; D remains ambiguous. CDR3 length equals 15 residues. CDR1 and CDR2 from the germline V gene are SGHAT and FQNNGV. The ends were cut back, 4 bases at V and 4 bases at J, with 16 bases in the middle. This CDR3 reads CASSSLAGWTTEAFF. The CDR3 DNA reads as TGTGCCAGCAGCTCTTTGGCGGGATGGACCACTGAAGCTTTCTTT.

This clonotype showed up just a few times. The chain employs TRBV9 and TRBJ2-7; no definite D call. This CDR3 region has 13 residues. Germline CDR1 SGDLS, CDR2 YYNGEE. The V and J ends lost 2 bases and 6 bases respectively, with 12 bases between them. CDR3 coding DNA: TGTGCCAGCAGCGTCGACCAGGAGTCCGAGCAGTACTTC. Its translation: CASSVDQESEQYF.

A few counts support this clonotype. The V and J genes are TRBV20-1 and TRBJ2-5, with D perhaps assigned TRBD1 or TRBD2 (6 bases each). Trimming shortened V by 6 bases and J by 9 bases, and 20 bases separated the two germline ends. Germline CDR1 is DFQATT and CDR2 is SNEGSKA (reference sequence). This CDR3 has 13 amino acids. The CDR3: CSARGSGARAQYF. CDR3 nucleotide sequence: TGCAGTGCCCGCGGGTCGGGGGCCAGGGCCCAGTACTTC.

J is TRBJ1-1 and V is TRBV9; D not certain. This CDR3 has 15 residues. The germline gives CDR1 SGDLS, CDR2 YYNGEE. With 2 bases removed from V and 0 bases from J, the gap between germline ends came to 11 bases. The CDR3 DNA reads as TGTGCCAGCAGCGTTCTGGGTCAGTTGAACACTGAAGCTTTCTTT. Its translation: CASSVLGQLNTEAFF.

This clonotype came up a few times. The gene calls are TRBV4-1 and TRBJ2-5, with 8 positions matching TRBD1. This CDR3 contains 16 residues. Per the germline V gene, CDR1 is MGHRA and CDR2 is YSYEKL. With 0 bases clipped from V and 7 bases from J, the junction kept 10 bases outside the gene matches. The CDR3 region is CASSQESRGRVVTQYF. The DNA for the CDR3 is TGCGCCAGCAGCCAAGAGTCCAGGGGGCGGGTAGTGACCCAGTACTTC.

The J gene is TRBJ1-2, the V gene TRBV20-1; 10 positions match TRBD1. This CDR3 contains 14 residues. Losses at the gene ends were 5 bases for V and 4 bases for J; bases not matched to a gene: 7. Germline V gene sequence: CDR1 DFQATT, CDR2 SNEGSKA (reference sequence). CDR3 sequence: CSALPGTGVYGYTF. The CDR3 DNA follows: TGCAGTGCTCTACCCGGGACAGGGGTCTATGGCTACACCTTC.

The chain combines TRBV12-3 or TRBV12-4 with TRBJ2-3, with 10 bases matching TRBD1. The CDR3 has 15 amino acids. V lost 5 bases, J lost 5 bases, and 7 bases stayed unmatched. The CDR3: CASSEDRGPLDTQYF. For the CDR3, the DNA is TGTGCCAGCAGTGAAGACAGGGGGCCTTTAGATACGCAGTATTTT.

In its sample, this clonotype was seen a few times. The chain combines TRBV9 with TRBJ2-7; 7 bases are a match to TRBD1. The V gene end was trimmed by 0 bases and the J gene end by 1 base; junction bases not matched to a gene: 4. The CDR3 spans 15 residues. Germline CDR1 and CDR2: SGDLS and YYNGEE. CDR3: CASSVGAGGSYEQYF. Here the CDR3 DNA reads TGTGCCAGCAGCGTAGGGGCAGGGGGATCCTACGAGCAGTACTTC.

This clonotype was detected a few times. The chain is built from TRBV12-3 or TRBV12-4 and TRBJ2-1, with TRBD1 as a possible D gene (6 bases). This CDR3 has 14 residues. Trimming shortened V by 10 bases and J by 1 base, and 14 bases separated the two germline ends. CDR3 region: CATKQGASYNEQFF. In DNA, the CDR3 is TGTGCCACAAAACAGGGTGCTTCCTACAATGAGCAGTTCTTC.

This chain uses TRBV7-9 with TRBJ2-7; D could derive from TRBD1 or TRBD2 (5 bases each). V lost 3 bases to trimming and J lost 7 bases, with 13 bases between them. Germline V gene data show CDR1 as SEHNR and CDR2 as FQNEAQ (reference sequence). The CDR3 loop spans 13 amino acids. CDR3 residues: CASSLLGRGEQYF. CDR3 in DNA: TGTGCCAGCAGCTTGCTGGGACGGGGAGAGCAGTACTTC.

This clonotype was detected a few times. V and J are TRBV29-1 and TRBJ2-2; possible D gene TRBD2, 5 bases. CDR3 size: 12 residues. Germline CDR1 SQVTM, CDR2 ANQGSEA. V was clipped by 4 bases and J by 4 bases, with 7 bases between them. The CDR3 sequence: CSVGRGTGELFF. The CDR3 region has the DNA TGCAGCGTTGGTCGGGGCACCGGGGAGCTGTTTTTT.

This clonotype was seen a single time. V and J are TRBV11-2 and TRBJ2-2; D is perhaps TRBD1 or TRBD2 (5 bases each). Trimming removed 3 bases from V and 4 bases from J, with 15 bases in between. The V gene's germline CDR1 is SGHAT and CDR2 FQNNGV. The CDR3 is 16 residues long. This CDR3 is CASSLTPGRVTGELFF. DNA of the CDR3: TGTGCCAGCAGCTTGACTCCGGGGCGGGTCACCGGGGAGCTGTTTTTT.

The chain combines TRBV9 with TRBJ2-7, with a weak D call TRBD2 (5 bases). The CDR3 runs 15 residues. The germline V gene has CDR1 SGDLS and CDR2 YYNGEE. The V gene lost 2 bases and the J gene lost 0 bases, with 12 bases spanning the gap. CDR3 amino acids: CASSVEGASSYEQYF. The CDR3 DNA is TGTGCCAGCAGCGTCGAGGGAGCGAGCTCCTACGAGCAGTACTTC.

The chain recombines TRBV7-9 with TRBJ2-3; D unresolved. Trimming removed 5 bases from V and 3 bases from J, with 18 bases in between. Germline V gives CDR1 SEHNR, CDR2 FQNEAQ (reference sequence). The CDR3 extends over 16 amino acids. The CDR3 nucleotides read TGTGCCAGCAGCCCCCGCGGTGTATCTCTGACAGATACGCAGTATTTT. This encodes CASSPRGVSLTDTQYF.

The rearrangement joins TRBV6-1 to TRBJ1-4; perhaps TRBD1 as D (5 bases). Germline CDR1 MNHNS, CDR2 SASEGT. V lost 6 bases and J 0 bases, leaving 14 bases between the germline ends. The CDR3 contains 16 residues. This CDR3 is CASSRRLQATNEKLFF. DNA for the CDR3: TGTGCCAGCAGCAGACGGTTACAGGCAACTAATGAAAAACTGTTTTTT.

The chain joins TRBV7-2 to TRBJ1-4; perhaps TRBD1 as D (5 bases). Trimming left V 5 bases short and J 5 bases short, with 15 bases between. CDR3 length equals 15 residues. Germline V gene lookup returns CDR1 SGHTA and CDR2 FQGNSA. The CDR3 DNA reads TGTGCCAGCAGCCACGCAGGGAGGGTGAATGAAAAACTGTTTTTT. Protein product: CASSHAGRVNEKLFF.

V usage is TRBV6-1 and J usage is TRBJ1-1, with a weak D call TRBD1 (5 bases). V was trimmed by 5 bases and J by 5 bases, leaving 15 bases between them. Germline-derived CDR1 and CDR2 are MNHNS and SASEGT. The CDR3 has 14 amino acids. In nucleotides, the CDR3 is TGTGCCAGCAGTATCACGTGGGGGGGAACTGAAGCTTTCTTT. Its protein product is CASSITWGGTEAFF.

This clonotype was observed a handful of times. DNA for the CDR3: TGCGCCAGCAGCGCGGACAGGGGGCACTATGGCTACACCTTC. Translated, it gives CASSADRGHYGYTF. The chain has TRBV5-1 and TRBJ1-2, with 11 bases that match TRBD1. This CDR3 has 14 amino acids. Germline CDR1 SGHRS, CDR2 YFSETQ. Trimming at V came to 4 bases and at J to 3 bases, leaving 2 bases not matched to a gene.

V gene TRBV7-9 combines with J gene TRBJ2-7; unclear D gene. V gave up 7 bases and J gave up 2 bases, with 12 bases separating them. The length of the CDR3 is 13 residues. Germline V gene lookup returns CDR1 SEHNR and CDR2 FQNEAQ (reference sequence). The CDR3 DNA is TGTGCCAGCAAAACGGGCTCACCCTACGAGCAGTACTTC. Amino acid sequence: CASKTGSPYEQYF.

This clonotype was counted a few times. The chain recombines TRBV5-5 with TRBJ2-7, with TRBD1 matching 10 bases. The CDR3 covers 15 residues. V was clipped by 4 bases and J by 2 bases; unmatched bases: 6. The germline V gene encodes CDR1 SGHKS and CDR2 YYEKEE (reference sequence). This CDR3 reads CASSHPGQGTYEQYF. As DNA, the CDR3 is TGTGCCAGCAGCCACCCGGGACAGGGGACCTACGAGCAGTACTTC.

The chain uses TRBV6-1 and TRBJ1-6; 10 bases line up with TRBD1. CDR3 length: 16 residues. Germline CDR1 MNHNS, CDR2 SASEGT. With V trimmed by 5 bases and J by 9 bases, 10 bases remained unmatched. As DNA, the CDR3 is TGTGCCAGCAGTCGGGGGACAGGGGAGATAAGTTCACCCCTCCACTTT. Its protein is CASSRGTGEISSPLHF.

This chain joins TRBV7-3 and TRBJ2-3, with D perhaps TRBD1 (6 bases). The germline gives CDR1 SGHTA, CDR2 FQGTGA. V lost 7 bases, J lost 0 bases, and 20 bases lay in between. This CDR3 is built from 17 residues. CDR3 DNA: TGTGCCAGCATCCCAGAGGGGGTAGAAGATAGCACAGATACGCAGTATTTT. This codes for CASIPEGVEDSTDTQYF.

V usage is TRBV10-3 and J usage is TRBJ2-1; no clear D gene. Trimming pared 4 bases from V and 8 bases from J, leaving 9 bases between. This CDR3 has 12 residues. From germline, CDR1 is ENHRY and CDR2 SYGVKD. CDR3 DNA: TGTGCCATCAGTGCTCGGTGGGATGAGCAGTTCTTC. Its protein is CAISARWDEQFF.

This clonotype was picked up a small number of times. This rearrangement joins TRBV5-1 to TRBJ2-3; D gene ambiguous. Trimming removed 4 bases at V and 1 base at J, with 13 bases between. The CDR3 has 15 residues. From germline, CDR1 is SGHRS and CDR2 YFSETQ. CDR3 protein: CASSPKTPGTDTQYF. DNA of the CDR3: TGCGCCAGCAGCCCTAAAACCCCAGGCACAGATACGCAGTATTTT.